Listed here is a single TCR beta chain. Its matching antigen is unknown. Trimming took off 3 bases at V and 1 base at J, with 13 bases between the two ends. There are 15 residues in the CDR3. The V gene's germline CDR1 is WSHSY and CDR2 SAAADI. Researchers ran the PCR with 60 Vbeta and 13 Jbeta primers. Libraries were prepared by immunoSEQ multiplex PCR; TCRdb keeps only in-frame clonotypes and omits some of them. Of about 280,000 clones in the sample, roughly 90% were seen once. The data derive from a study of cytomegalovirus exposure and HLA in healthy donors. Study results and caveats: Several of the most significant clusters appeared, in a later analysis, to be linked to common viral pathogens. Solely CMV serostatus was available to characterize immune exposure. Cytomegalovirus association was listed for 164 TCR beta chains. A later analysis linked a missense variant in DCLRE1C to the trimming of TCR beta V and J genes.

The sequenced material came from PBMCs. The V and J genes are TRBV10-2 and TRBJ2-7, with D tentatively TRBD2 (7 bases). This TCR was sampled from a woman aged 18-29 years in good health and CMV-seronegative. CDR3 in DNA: TGCGCCAGCAGTGACCCAGCGGGGACATCCTACGAGCAGTACTTC. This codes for CASSDPAGTSYEQYF.